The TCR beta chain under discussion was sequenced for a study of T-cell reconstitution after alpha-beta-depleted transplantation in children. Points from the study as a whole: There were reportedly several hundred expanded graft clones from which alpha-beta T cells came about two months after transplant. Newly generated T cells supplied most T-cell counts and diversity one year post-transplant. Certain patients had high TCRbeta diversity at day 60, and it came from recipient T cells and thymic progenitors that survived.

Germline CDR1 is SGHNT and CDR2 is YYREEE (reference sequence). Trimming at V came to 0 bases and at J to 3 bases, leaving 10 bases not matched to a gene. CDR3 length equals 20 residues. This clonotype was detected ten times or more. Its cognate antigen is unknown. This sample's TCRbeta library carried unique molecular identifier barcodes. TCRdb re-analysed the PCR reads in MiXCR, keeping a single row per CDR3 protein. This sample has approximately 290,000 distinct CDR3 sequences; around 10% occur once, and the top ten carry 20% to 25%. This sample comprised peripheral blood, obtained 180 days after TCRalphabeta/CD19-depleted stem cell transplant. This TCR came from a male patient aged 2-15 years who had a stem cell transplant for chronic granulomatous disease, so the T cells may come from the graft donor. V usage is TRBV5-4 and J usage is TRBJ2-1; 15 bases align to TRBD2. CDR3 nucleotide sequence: TGTGCCAGCAGCTTGGCCGGTAGGACTAGCGGGAGGGGACTCTACAATGAGCAGTTCTTC. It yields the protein CASSLAGRTSGRGLYNEQFF.